The 22 T cell receptor beta chains in this list originate from one sample, sequenced in a study of cytomegalovirus exposure and HLA in healthy donors. The PCR made use of 60 Vbeta and 13 Jbeta primers. Sequenced by immunoSEQ multiplex PCR; TCRdb stores in-frame clones only, minus some. The table lists about 77,000 clones, roughly 78% of them singletons. The specimen was PBMCs. The receptors shown here come from a man aged 40-49 years in good health and CMV-seronegative.

This sequence joins TRBV28 and TRBJ1-1; D is possibly TRBD1 (6 bases). CDR3 length equals 13 residues. The germline gives CDR1 MDHEN, CDR2 SYDVKM. Trimming removed 7 bases from V and 1 base from J, with 10 bases in between. The CDR3 DNA reads TGTGCCAGCACCTCACAGGGGAACACTGAAGCTTTCTTT. It translates to CASTSQGNTEAFF.

The V and J genes are TRBV9 and TRBJ1-1; TRBD1 matches at 10 bases. Germline loops: CDR1 SGDLS, CDR2 YYNGEE. The length of the CDR3 is 16 residues. Trimming removed 2 bases from V and 3 bases from J; junction bases left unmatched: 7. CDR3 loop: CASSVSGTGVYTEAFF. The CDR3 DNA reads TGTGCCAGCAGCGTTTCCGGGACAGGGGTGTACACTGAAGCTTTCTTT.

The chain combines TRBV19 with TRBJ1-6; 7 positions match TRBD1. V gave up 5 bases and J gave up 10 bases; unmatched junction bases: 8. The V gene's germline CDR1 is LNHDA and CDR2 SQIVND (reference sequence). CDR3 length: 14 residues. This CDR3 reads CASSADRRRSPLHF. For the CDR3, the DNA is TGTGCCAGTAGTGCGGACAGGCGGAGGTCACCCCTCCACTTT. The whole variable domain, remainder taken from reference TRBV19 and TRBJ1-6, is DGGITQSPKYLFRKEGQNVTLSCEQNLNHDAMYWYRQDPGQGLRLIYYSQIVNDFQKGDIAEGYSVSREKKESFPLTVTSAQKNPTAFYLCASSADRRRSPLHFGNGTRLTVT.

V gene TRBV2 combines with J gene TRBJ1-4; tentatively, D is TRBD1 (5 bases). Germline V CDR1 and CDR2: SNHLY, FYNNEI. The CDR3 length is 13 residues. The V and J ends lost 4 bases and 7 bases respectively, with 10 bases between them. DNA for the CDR3: TGTGCCAGCAGTGTAACCGGGGGTGAAAAACTGTTTTTT. As protein: CASSVTGGEKLFF.

This clone was recorded a few times. The chain carries TRBV10-3 and TRBJ2-3; 9 bases line up with TRBD2. This CDR3 has 15 amino acids. The V and J ends lost 10 bases and 1 base, in that order; junction bases with no gene match: 9. The V gene's germline CDR1 is ENHRY and CDR2 SYGVKD. The CDR3 loop is CATQLAGTGTDTQYF. The CDR3, as DNA: TGTGCCACCCAGCTAGCGGGAACGGGCACAGATACGCAGTATTTT.

The rearrangement links TRBV5-5 to TRBJ1-4, with 9 bases lining up with TRBD1. Germline V gene sequence: CDR1 SGHKS, CDR2 YYEKEE (reference sequence). Unmatched junction bases numbered 5, after V lost 4 bases and J lost 4 bases. The length of the CDR3 is 15 residues. The chain's CDR3 is CASSLPGQGNEKLFF. The CDR3 bases are TGTGCCAGCAGCCTACCGGGACAGGGTAATGAAAAACTGTTTTTT.

There are a few counts of this clone. The J gene is TRBJ1-5, the V gene TRBV6-1; D not resolved. Trimming took off 6 bases at V and 0 bases at J, with 12 bases between the two ends. The CDR3 runs 15 residues. CDR1 is MNHNS and CDR2 is SASEGT in the germline V gene. This CDR3 is CASRANRDSNQPQHF. CDR3 nucleotides: TGTGCCAGCAGGGCGAACCGGGATAGCAATCAGCCCCAGCATTTT.

This chain links TRBV5-1 with TRBJ2-5, with no clear D. V shed 0 bases and J shed 1 base, with 7 bases lying between them. The germline CDR1 and CDR2 sequences are SGHRS and YFSETQ. This CDR3 comprises 14 residues. The CDR3 DNA reads TGCGCCAGCAGCTTGGGGAGTTCCCAAGAGACCCAGTACTTC. It specifies CASSLGSSQETQYF. Full variable domain (rest looked up from reference TRBV5-1 and TRBJ2-5): KAGVTQTPRYLIKTRGQQVTLSCSPISGHRSVSWYQQTPGQGLQFLFEYFSETQRNKGNFPGRFSGRQFSNSRSEMNVSTLELGDSALYLCASSLGSSQETQYFGPGTRLLVL.

This sequence joins TRBV5-1 and TRBJ2-7; the match to TRBD1 covers 9 bases. After removal of 0 bases from V and 4 bases from J, the junction contained 5 bases not matched to a gene. Germline CDR1 and CDR2: SGHRS and YFSETQ. CDR3 length: 15 amino acids. In DNA, the CDR3 is TGCGCCAGCAGCTTGGCCGGGACAGGGACATACGAGCAGTACTTC. Its protein is CASSLAGTGTYEQYF.

This clone came up once. The chain links TRBV18 to TRBJ2-5; D is uncertain. Per the germline V gene, CDR1 is KGHSH and CDR2 is LQKENI. Between the trimmed V and J ends, which lost 0 bases and 2 bases, there was a span of 10 bases. The CDR3 extends over 15 amino acids. Written as DNA, the CDR3 is TGTGCCAGCTCACCACCTCCCCCAAATCAAGAGACCCAGTACTTC. This encodes CASSPPPPNQETQYF.

The gene calls are TRBV7-8 and TRBJ2-7, with 10 bases aligning to TRBD2. Germline V gives CDR1 SGHVS, CDR2 FQNEAQ. V lost 4 bases, J lost 3 bases, and 6 bases stayed unmatched. The CDR3 extends over 15 amino acids. CDR3 region: CASSWTSGDIYEQYF. CDR3 bases: TGTGCCAGCAGCTGGACTAGCGGTGATATCTACGAGCAGTACTTC.

The chain is built from TRBV7-2 and TRBJ1-1, with no clear D. The germline V and J ends were trimmed by 8 bases and 2 bases, with 15 bases remaining between them. The CDR3 runs 14 residues. CDR1 and CDR2 (germline): SGHTA, FQGNSA. Written as DNA, the CDR3 is TGTGCCAGCGTGTCGGACTCAGGTAACACTGAAGCTTTCTTT. This encodes CASVSDSGNTEAFF.

This clone was detected once. The chain links TRBV30 to TRBJ2-5; 9 positions match TRBD1. This CDR3 spans 15 amino acids. In germline, CDR1 is GTSNPN, CDR2 SVGIG (reference sequence). The trim removed 5 bases at V and 3 bases at J, leaving 10 bases unmatched. The DNA of the CDR3 is TGTGCCTGGGACAGGGGGGCGTCCTCAGAAGAGACCCAGTACTTC. Translated: CAWDRGASSEETQYF.

This chain connects TRBV5-1 to TRBJ1-2; 7 bases map to TRBD1. Germline values: CDR1 SGHRS, CDR2 YFSETQ. This CDR3 has 15 amino acids. J was trimmed by 2 bases and V by 3 bases; bases with no gene match: 7. The CDR3 DNA reads as TGCGCCAGCAGCTGGAACCCGGGACAGAACTATGGCTACACCTTC. Translating it yields CASSWNPGQNYGYTF.

This clone was counted once. CDR3 region: CASSQEGPRRGHEQYF. In DNA form, the CDR3 reads TGCGCCAGCAGCCAAGAAGGGCCCCGGCGGGGTCACGAGCAGTACTTC. This sequence joins TRBV4-1 and TRBJ2-7; tentative D call: TRBD2 (6 bases). The germline V gene has CDR1 MGHRA and CDR2 YSYEKL. The length of the CDR3 is 16 residues. Trimming took off 0 bases at V and 5 bases at J, with 17 bases between the two ends.

The V and J genes are TRBV10-2 and TRBJ2-7, with 11 bases that match TRBD2. V gave up 6 bases and J gave up 3 bases; unmatched junction bases: 4. The CDR3 contains 14 residues. Germline lookup yields CDR1 WSHSY and CDR2 SAAADI. CDR3 residues: CASSGGTSGYEQYF. The CDR3 bases are TGCGCCAGCAGCGGAGGGACTAGCGGCTACGAGCAGTACTTC.

This clone was picked up a small number of times. The chain has TRBV5-4 and TRBJ2-7; TRBD2 agrees at 10 bases. V lost 9 bases to trimming and J lost 3 bases; unmatched junction nucleotides: 6. This CDR3 comprises 13 residues. Germline CDR1 SGHNT, CDR2 YYREEE (reference sequence). This CDR3 is CATTSGDHYEQYF. As DNA, the CDR3 is TGTGCCACCACTAGCGGGGATCACTACGAGCAGTACTTC.

V gene TRBV29-1 combines with J gene TRBJ2-3, with 10 bases fitting TRBD2. From germline, CDR1 is SQVTM and CDR2 ANQGSEA. Trimming took 5 bases from V and 8 from J; bases not matched to a gene: 10. This CDR3 has 14 amino acids. The CDR3 here is CSVLLAGVPLTQYF. In nucleotides, the CDR3 is TGCAGCGTTCTCCTAGCGGGAGTTCCCCTTACGCAGTATTTT.

This chain links TRBV27 with TRBJ2-2; 9 nucleotides line up with TRBD1. The CDR3 covers 14 residues. Trimming took 6 bases from V and 7 from J; bases not matched to a gene: 6. From germline, CDR1 is MNHEY and CDR2 SMNVEV (reference sequence). The CDR3 is CASSPGQGIGELFF. CDR3 bases: TGTGCCAGCAGCCCCGGACAGGGGATCGGGGAGCTGTTTTTT.

The J gene is TRBJ1-2, the V gene TRBV10-3; 10 bases match TRBD1. Trimming at V came to 6 bases and at J to 6 bases, leaving 4 bases not matched to a gene. The CDR3 has 13 amino acids. From germline, CDR1 is ENHRY and CDR2 SYGVKD. This chain's CDR3 is CAIRGTGVDGYTF. CDR3 coding DNA: TGTGCCATCAGGGGGACAGGGGTGGATGGCTACACCTTC.

This clone was counted between two and nine times. The V gene is TRBV29-1, the J gene TRBJ2-2; 7 positions agree with TRBD1. V lost 6 bases, J lost 5 bases, and 6 bases stayed unmatched. From germline, CDR1 is SQVTM and CDR2 ANQGSEA. This CDR3 region has 13 residues. The CDR3 loop reads CSVDRARTGELFF. The CDR3 DNA is TGCAGCGTCGACAGGGCCCGGACCGGGGAGCTGTTTTTT.

This chain connects TRBV5-4 to TRBJ2-1, with 13 nucleotides matching TRBD2. After removal of 4 bases from V and 8 bases from J, the junction contained 6 bases not matched to a gene. This CDR3 has 15 amino acids. Germline V gene data show CDR1 as SGHNT and CDR2 as YYREEE (reference sequence). The CDR3 region has the DNA TGTGCCAGCAGCCCGGGACTAGCGGGATGGGATGAGCAGTTCTTC. This sequence encodes CASSPGLAGWDEQFF.